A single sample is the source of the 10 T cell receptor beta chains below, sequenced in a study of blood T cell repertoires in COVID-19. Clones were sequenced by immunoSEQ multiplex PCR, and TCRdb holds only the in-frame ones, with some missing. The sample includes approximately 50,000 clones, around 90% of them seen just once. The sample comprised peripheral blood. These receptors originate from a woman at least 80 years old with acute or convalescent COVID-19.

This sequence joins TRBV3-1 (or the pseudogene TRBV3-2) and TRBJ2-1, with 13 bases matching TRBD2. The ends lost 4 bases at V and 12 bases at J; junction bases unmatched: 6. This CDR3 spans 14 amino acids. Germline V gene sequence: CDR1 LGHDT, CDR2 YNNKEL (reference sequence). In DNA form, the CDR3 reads TGTGCCAGCAGCCCAACTAGCGGGGGGGCCCGGCAGTTCTTC. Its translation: CASSPTSGGARQFF.

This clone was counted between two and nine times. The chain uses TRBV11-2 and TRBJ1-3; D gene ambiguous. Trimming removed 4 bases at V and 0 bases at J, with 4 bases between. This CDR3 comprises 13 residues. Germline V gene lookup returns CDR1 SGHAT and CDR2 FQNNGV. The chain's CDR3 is CASSSLSGNTIYF. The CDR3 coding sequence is TGTGCCAGCAGCTCTCTCTCTGGAAACACCATATATTTT. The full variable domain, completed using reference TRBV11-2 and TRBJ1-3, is EAGVAQSPRYKIIEKRQSVAFWCNPISGHATLYWYQQILGQGPKLLIQFQNNGVVDDSQLPKDRFSAERLKGVDSTLKIQPAKLEDSAVYLCASSSLSGNTIYFGEGSWLTVV.

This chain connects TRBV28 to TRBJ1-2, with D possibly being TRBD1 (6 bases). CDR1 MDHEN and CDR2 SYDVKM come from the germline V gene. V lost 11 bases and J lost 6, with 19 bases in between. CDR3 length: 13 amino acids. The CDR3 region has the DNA TGTGCCTCACAGGGTAGTCTCGTCGATGGCTACACCTTC. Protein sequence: CASQGSLVDGYTF.

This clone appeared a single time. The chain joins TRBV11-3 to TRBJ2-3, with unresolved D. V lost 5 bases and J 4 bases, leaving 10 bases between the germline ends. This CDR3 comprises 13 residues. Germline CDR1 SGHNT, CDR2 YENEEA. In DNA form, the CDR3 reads TGTGCCAGCAGCCCTAGAGGTTCAGATACGCAGTATTTT. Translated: CASSPRGSDTQYF.

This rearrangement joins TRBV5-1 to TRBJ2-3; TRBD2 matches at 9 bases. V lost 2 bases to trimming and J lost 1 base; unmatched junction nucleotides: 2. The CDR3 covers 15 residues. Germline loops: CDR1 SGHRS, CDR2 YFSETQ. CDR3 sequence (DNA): TGCGCCAGCAGCTTACCTAGCGGGGGCACAGATACGCAGTATTTT. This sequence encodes CASSLPSGGTDTQYF. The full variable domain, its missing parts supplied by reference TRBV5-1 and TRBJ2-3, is KAGVTQTPRYLIKTRGQQVTLSCSPISGHRSVSWYQQTPGQGLQFLFEYFSETQRNKGNFPGRFSGRQFSNSRSEMNVSTLELGDSALYLCASSLPSGGTDTQYFGPGTRLTVL.

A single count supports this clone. The CDR3 protein is CASSSPDRAKNIQYF. CDR3 coding DNA: TGTGCCAGCAGCTCACCCGACAGGGCCAAAAACATTCAGTACTTC. The genes are TRBV11-2 and TRBJ2-4, with D possibly matching TRBD1 (6 bases). Germline values: CDR1 SGHAT, CDR2 FQNNGV. This CDR3 contains 15 residues. The V end was cut by 4 bases, the J end by 1 base, with 11 bases between.

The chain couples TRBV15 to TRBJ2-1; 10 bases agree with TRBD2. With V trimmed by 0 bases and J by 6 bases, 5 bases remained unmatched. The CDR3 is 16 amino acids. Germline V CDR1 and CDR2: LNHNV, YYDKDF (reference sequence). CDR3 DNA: TGTGCCACCAGCAGAGATCGGAGCGGGGGGGTCAATGAGCAGTTCTTC. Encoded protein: CATSRDRSGGVNEQFF.

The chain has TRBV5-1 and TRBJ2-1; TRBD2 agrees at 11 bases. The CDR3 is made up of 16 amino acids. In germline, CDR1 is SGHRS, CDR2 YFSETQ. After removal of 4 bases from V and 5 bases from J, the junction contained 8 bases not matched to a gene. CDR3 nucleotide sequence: TGCGCCAGCAGCGCCCTTAGCGGGGGGGCCCACAATGAGCAGTTCTTC. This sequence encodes CASSALSGGAHNEQFF.

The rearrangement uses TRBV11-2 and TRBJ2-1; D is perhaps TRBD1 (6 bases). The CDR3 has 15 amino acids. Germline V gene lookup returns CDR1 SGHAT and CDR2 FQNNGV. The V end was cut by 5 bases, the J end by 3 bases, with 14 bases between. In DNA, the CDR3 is TGTGCCAGCAGCCTAACAGGGTACGGCTACAATGAGCAGTTCTTC. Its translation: CASSLTGYGYNEQFF. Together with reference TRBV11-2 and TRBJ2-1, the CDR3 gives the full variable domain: EAGVAQSPRYKIIEKRQSVAFWCNPISGHATLYWYQQILGQGPKLLIQFQNNGVVDDSQLPKDRFSAERLKGVDSTLKIQPAKLEDSAVYLCASSLTGYGYNEQFFGPGTRLTVL.

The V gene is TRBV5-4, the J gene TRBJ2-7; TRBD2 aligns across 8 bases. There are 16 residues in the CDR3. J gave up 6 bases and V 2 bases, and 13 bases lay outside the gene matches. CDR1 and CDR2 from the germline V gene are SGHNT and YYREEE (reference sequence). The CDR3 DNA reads TGTGCCAGCAGCTTTCCCCGCCCGGGACTAGTGGGCGAGCAGTACTTC. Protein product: CASSFPRPGLVGEQYF.